This TCR beta chain appears in the sequencing data of a study of T cell repertoires in cytomegalovirus infection. Study-wide background: Both recently identified HLA-C-restricted and well-studied HLA-B-restricted CMV epitopes were used in the study. Matching HLA type and CMV infection were both indicated by public TCR beta signatures. Findings and limits, study-wide: Ex vivo responses were dominated by HLA-C-restricted CMV-specific TCR beta clonotypes.

In germline, CDR1 is SEHNR, CDR2 FQNEAQ (reference sequence). The V end lost 8 bases, the J end lost 4 bases, and 17 bases lay between the germline ends. The length of the CDR3 is 14 residues. Comment on this clonotype: Its specificity is unknown.

TCRdb fed the reads into MiXCR, producing one record per CDR3 protein. Among some 900,000 distinct CDR3 sequences listed, 32% were seen once. The V call is TRBV7-9, the J call TRBJ2-5; D assignment may be TRBD1 or TRBD2 (5 bases each). Sequences were derived from cultured CD8+ T cells from PBMCs, sampled from culture after CMV antigen stimulation. The receptor was isolated from a human donor in good health (CMV status not recorded). Some clones in this sample may be carry-over from other donors' samples. The chain's CDR3 is CASGGRVSRETQYF. The CDR3 bases are TGTGCCAGCGGGGGTAGGGTTTCCCGAGAGACCCAGTACTTC.